These T cell receptor beta chains were read from a single sample in a study of blood T cells in healthy people across ages. TCRdb passed the 5' RACE reads through MiXCR, listing each CDR3 protein once. The sample lists about 1.6 million distinct CDR3 sequences; around 36% were seen once. What was sequenced was blood. These receptors originate from a woman aged 25-40 years in good health. Each CDR3 is given with its conserved first and last residue. Fields, in order: CDR3 protein, clone size, V gene. A clone size is listed for some rows: how often the clone was seen (once, few, many), or a class if it is expanded.

CDR3aa: CSVDRGQSFYDEQYF; abundance: .; v_gene: TRBV29-1
CDR3aa: CAIQWGETQYF; abundance: few; v_gene: TRBV10-3
CDR3aa: CASSQDREWFNGYTF; abundance: few; v_gene: TRBV27
CDR3aa: CSASVSGANVLTF; abundance: many; v_gene: TRBV29-1
CDR3aa: CAGSGRDLQGQETQYF; abundance: .; v_gene: TRBV6-4
CDR3aa: CATSGFSNTEAFF; abundance: few; v_gene: TRBV7-2
CDR3aa: CASRPGGGPKNIQYF; abundance: .; v_gene: TRBV2
CDR3aa: CASSLETRGEQFF; abundance: few; v_gene: TRBV5-6
CDR3aa: CASTGRSDEQYF; abundance: .; v_gene: TRBV2
CDR3aa: CAWSTLAGANLGQFF; abundance: .; v_gene: TRBV30
CDR3aa: CASSTWGRDYKQYF; abundance: .; v_gene: TRBV28
CDR3aa: CAWSVRYSYEQYF; abundance: .; v_gene: TRBV30
CDR3aa: CASSVASGTSGGLSTDTQYF; abundance: .; v_gene: TRBV9
CDR3aa: CASSFSTGEDTQYF; abundance: .; v_gene: TRBV9
CDR3aa: CATSRGSLKPQHF; abundance: few; v_gene: TRBV15
CDR3aa: CASRVQGSSYEQYF; abundance: .; v_gene: TRBV27
CDR3aa: CASSCVARNSPLHF; abundance: .; v_gene: TRBV12-3/TRBV12-4
CDR3aa: CASSELGPGEQYF; abundance: .; v_gene: TRBV6-1
CDR3aa: CSVGIGRGEQYF; abundance: .; v_gene: TRBV29-1
CDR3aa: CASSQDGSPSAEGTQYF; abundance: many; v_gene: TRBV4-2
CDR3aa: CASSSGTVHNEQFF; abundance: few; v_gene: TRBV12-3/TRBV12-4
CDR3aa: CARRVFANTGELFF; abundance: .; v_gene: TRBV21-1
CDR3aa: CASTAPGQEAYEQYF; abundance: .; v_gene: TRBV28
CDR3aa: CSAGAPSEQYF; abundance: many; v_gene: TRBV20-1
CDR3aa: CSVELSRTYNEQFF; abundance: many; v_gene: TRBV29-1
CDR3aa: CASSRLGGRGVHEQYF; abundance: few; v_gene: TRBV3-1
CDR3aa: CASSTRDYTDTQYF; abundance: .; v_gene: TRBV4-1
CDR3aa: CSARDRAQGNSYTF; abundance: .; v_gene: TRBV20-1
CDR3aa: CASRGTAALVGELFF; abundance: few; v_gene: TRBV28
CDR3aa: CSAAEPGQPQHF; abundance: many; v_gene: TRBV20-1
CDR3aa: CASSQEQALGYTF; abundance: .; v_gene: TRBV4-2
CDR3aa: CASSSISGTDTQYF; abundance: .; v_gene: TRBV7-6
CDR3aa: CSAKGGETQYF; abundance: few; v_gene: TRBV20-1
CDR3aa: CASRQTGDDNSPLHF; abundance: few; v_gene: TRBV6-4
CDR3aa: CASSLEGMNTGELFF; abundance: .; v_gene: TRBV7-6
CDR3aa: CAISLSRDYGYTF; abundance: .; v_gene: TRBV10-3
CDR3aa: CASSVPTGRELYGYTF; abundance: few; v_gene: TRBV6-1
CDR3aa: CASSEPNRAEQFF; abundance: few; v_gene: TRBV9
CDR3aa: CSATQETNTEAFF; abundance: .; v_gene: TRBV20-1
CDR3aa: CASSEAGGNRNQPQHF; abundance: .; v_gene: TRBV6-1
CDR3aa: CASSQMNLAKNIQYF; abundance: .; v_gene: TRBV4-1
CDR3aa: CSARDRTSGAGELFF; abundance: .; v_gene: TRBV20-1
CDR3aa: CASSIGGTDTRYF; abundance: .; v_gene: TRBV19
CDR3aa: CASSLDRDFRSEQYF; abundance: .; v_gene: TRBV5-5
CDR3aa: CASSYRTGGRNTEAFF; abundance: .; v_gene: TRBV5-1